This T cell receptor beta chain was sequenced for a study of CD8+CD57+ T cells in acquired aplastic anemia. Patients included in sequencing had previously demonstrated CD8+CD57+ cell expansion by flow cytometry. Every patient was diagnosed with severe acquired aplastic anemia. The blood sampling took place in patients who had so far received no therapy. This CDR3 is built from 13 residues. Germline CDR1 reads SQVTM; CDR2 reads ANQGSEA. Genomic DNA templated the TCR beta VDJ and CDR3 profiling. Using its own MiXCR run on the reads, TCRdb lists one record per CDR3 protein. Of around 130,000 distinct CDR3 sequences detected, under 60% appear once; the ten largest clones hold 25% to 30%. A word on this clonotype: Its antigen is not known.

Findings of the study overall: A set of more than 25 CD8+ CDR3 sequences was shared between patients and controls, and these sequences appeared highly expressed in patients.

The TCR originated in a human donor with aplastic anemia. V gene TRBV29-1 combines with J gene TRBJ1-1; TRBD1 matches 8 bases. The source material was sorted CD4+, CD8+, or CD8+CD57+ T cells (not recorded which) from PBMCs. The CDR3 loop is CTDTTGENTEAFF. CDR3 coding DNA: TGCACAGATACGACAGGGGAGAACACTGAAGCTTTCTTT.